This passage covers 24 T cell receptor beta chains from one sample sequenced in a study of early T cells in non-severe SARS-CoV-2 infection. TCRdb re-derived calls from the 5' RACE reads in MiXCR, one entry per CDR3 protein. The sample lists 55,000 to 80,000 distinct CDR3 sequences; 7% to 9.5% were seen once. The sample consisted of whole blood, taken at baseline. Receptor source: an adult who was a healthcare worker with PCR-confirmed SARS-CoV-2 infection or an uninfected control (not recorded which).

The chain joins TRBV6-6 to TRBJ1-6; 8 nucleotides align to TRBD1. V shed 4 bases, J shed 11 bases, and the junction held 10 bases outside the gene matches. Germline assignment: CDR1 MNHNY and CDR2 SVGAGI (reference sequence). CDR3 length equals 15 residues. CDR3 sequence (DNA): TGTGCCAGCAGTTCAATGGGACAGGCAGGGACACCCCTCCACTTT. It is translated as CASSSMGQAGTPLHF.

This clonotype was seen more than once but under ten times. This chain links TRBV20-1 with TRBJ1-5; D unclear. V lost 3 bases and J lost 5, with 11 bases in between. The CDR3 sequence is 13 residues long. Germline CDR1 reads DFQATT; CDR2 reads SNEGSKA (reference sequence). CDR3 protein: CSASVFGDQPQHF. DNA for the CDR3: TGCAGTGCTAGTGTCTTCGGCGATCAGCCCCAGCATTTT.

The sample holds a few counts of this clonotype. The chain links TRBV5-1 to TRBJ2-5; 10 positions agree with TRBD2. The CDR3 consists of 17 residues. CDR1 is SGHRS, CDR2 YFSETQ, per germline. Losses at the gene ends were 0 bases for V and 4 bases for J; bases not matched to a gene: 9. In DNA form, the CDR3 reads TGCGCCAGCAGCTTGGGTTTGAGGACTAGCGGCGGAGAGACCCAGTACTTC. This translates into CASSLGLRTSGGETQYF.

This clonotype was seen repeatedly, ten times or more. The chain employs TRBV7-6 and TRBJ1-1; TRBD1 is a possible D gene (6 bases). CDR3 length: 13 residues. Germline V gene sequence: CDR1 SGHVS, CDR2 FNYEAQ. Trimming stripped 5 bases from V and 7 bases from J, with 14 bases between. Written as DNA, the CDR3 is TGTGCCAGCAGCCCACAGGGCCCCCTTGAAGCTTTCTTT. Translated: CASSPQGPLEAFF.

This clonotype was seen a handful of times. CDR3 loop: CASSSQGGSGNTIYF. As DNA, the CDR3 is TGTGCCAGCAGTTCTCAGGGGGGCTCTGGAAACACCATATATTTT. This chain links TRBV6-6 with TRBJ1-3; 7 bases align to TRBD1. The CDR3 is 15 amino acids. V lost 4 bases, J lost 0 bases, and 3 bases stayed unmatched. Germline CDR1 MNHNY, CDR2 SVGAGI (reference sequence).

The sample holds a few counts of this clonotype. The chain carries TRBV29-1 and TRBJ2-2, with TRBD2 matching over 7 bases. Losses at the gene ends were 5 bases for V and 0 bases for J; bases not matched to a gene: 6. The CDR3 length is 15 residues. Germline V gene data show CDR1 as SQVTM and CDR2 as ANQGSEA. CDR3 amino acids: CSVRFLAANTGELFF. The CDR3 region has the DNA TGCAGCGTTAGGTTCCTAGCGGCGAACACCGGGGAGCTGTTTTTT.

This clonotype was detected ten times or more. The chain is built from TRBV29-1 and TRBJ2-3; TRBD2 agrees at 9 bases. V trimming: 7 bases; J trimming: 5 bases; junction bases outside the gene matches: 7. The CDR3 extends over 13 amino acids. The germline gives CDR1 SQVTM, CDR2 ANQGSEA. DNA of the CDR3: TGCAGCGGAAGAACTAGCGGGCTAGATACGCAGTATTTT. It translates to CSGRTSGLDTQYF.

This clonotype was counted a few times. The rearrangement joins TRBV7-9 to TRBJ2-3, with 10 bases identical to TRBD2. The germline V gene encodes CDR1 SEHNR and CDR2 FQNEAQ (reference sequence). This CDR3 is 14 amino acids long. V gave up 5 bases and J gave up 4 bases; unmatched junction bases: 3. The CDR3: CASSRGLAADTQYF. The CDR3 DNA sequence: TGTGCCAGCAGCCGTGGACTAGCGGCAGATACGCAGTATTTT.

The chain carries TRBV20-1 and TRBJ2-3; a possible D gene is TRBD2 (6 bases). The V gene lost 2 bases and the J gene lost 0 bases, with 12 bases spanning the gap. The CDR3 covers 15 residues. Germline V lookup: CDR1 DFQATT, CDR2 SNEGSKA (reference sequence). CDR3 amino acids: CSARQISGSTDTQYF. CDR3 nucleotide sequence: TGCAGTGCTAGACAAATCAGCGGGAGCACAGATACGCAGTATTTT.

The chain is built from TRBV4-2 and TRBJ2-1; 10 positions match TRBD2. The ends lost 3 bases at V and 3 bases at J; junction bases unmatched: 5. Per the germline V gene, CDR1 is LGHNA and CDR2 is YNFKEQ. The CDR3 contains 16 residues. The CDR3 here is CASSHPGLADYNEQFF. The CDR3 bases are TGTGCCAGCAGCCACCCCGGACTAGCGGACTACAATGAGCAGTTCTTC.

The rearrangement joins TRBV5-4 to TRBJ2-1, with TRBD1 as a possible D gene (6 bases). In germline, CDR1 is SGHNT, CDR2 YYREEE (reference sequence). The V end lost 5 bases, the J end lost 5 bases, and 17 bases lay between the germline ends. The CDR3 sequence is 15 residues long. CDR3: CASRQDSRRDNEQFF. CDR3 coding DNA: TGTGCCAGCAGACAGGACAGCCGAAGGGACAATGAGCAGTTCTTC.

This clonotype was seen ten or more times. The rearrangement links TRBV10-3 to TRBJ1-1; the match to TRBD1 covers 8 bases. CDR1 ENHRY and CDR2 SYGVKD come from the germline V gene. The J segment lost 4 bases and the V segment lost 3 bases, leaving 4 bases of the junction unmatched. This CDR3 spans 14 amino acids. CDR3 residues: CAISDSTGGTEAFF. The CDR3 bases are TGTGCCATCAGTGATTCTACAGGGGGCACTGAAGCTTTCTTT.

This clonotype was picked up many times. The chain recombines TRBV2 with TRBJ2-3; D is unresolved. Deletions cut 4 bases from V and 5 bases from J, with 4 bases between. The CDR3 runs to 11 residues. Germline V gives CDR1 SNHLY, CDR2 FYNNEI. The CDR3 spells CASSGLDTQYF. DNA of the CDR3: TGTGCCAGCAGTGGATTAGATACGCAGTATTTT.

This clonotype was picked up a small number of times. The chain combines TRBV7-3 with TRBJ2-1; perhaps D is TRBD1 or TRBD2 (5 bases each). V was cut by 2 bases and J by 2 bases, with 10 bases left in between. Germline V lookup: CDR1 SGHTA, CDR2 FQGTGA. The CDR3 is 15 residues long. The CDR3 DNA reads TGTGCCAGCAGCTTACGGGACGCCGCCTACAATGAGCAGTTCTTC. Translating gives CASSLRDAAYNEQFF.

The V gene is TRBV7-9, the J gene TRBJ1-2; D perhaps matches TRBD1 (5 bases). Germline CDR1 SEHNR, CDR2 FQNEAQ (reference sequence). There are 13 residues in the CDR3. V gave up 1 base and J gave up 8 bases, with 11 bases separating them. CDR3 in amino acids: CASSLEGARGYTF. CDR3 DNA: TGTGCCAGCAGCTTAGAAGGGGCGCGGGGCTACACCTTC. Full variable domain (rest looked up from reference TRBV7-9 and TRBJ1-2): DTGVSQNPRHKITKRGQNVTFRCDPISEHNRLYWYRQTLGQGPEFLTYFQNEAQLEKSRLLSDRFSAERPKGSFSTLEIQRTEQGDSAMYLCASSLEGARGYTFGSGTRLTVV.

This clonotype was seen ten or more times. V usage is TRBV15 and J usage is TRBJ2-5; unclear D gene. Trimming left V 0 bases short and J 0 bases short, with 2 bases between. The CDR3 is 13 amino acids. Germline V gives CDR1 LNHNV, CDR2 YYDKDF (reference sequence). The CDR3 DNA is TGTGCCACCAGCAGAGACCACCAAGAGACCCAGTACTTC. Translation gives CATSRDHQETQYF.

This clonotype showed up many times. The chain uses TRBV4-2 and TRBJ2-7, with TRBD2 matching over 7 bases. Germline V gene data show CDR1 as LGHNA and CDR2 as YNFKEQ. With 0 bases clipped from V and 3 bases from J, the junction kept 8 bases outside the gene matches. The CDR3 is 16 residues long. CDR3 sequence (DNA): TGTGCCAGCAGCCAAGATCCAAGGACTAGGGTCTACGAGCAGTACTTC. It codes for CASSQDPRTRVYEQYF.

This clonotype was picked up many times. This chain connects TRBV19 to TRBJ1-2; no clear D gene. CDR1 is LNHDA and CDR2 is SQIVND in the germline V gene (reference sequence). The CDR3 extends over 14 amino acids. Trimming shortened V by 7 bases and J by 4 bases, and 16 bases separated the two germline ends. CDR3 nucleotides: TGTGCCAGTACCGGCGGCCCATTCTTCTATGGCTACACCTTC. This codes for CASTGGPFFYGYTF.

This clonotype was seen ten or more times. The V gene is TRBV28, the J gene TRBJ1-1, with D possibly being TRBD1 (5 bases). This CDR3 comprises 19 residues. CDR1 is MDHEN and CDR2 is SYDVKM in the germline V gene. Trimming removed 5 bases from V and 0 bases from J, with 25 bases in between. DNA of the CDR3: TGTGCCAGCAGTCCCCCCAATTTGACAGATGGGAAGATGAACACTGAAGCTTTCTTT. Encoded protein: CASSPPNLTDGKMNTEAFF. Full variable domain (outside the CDR3, taken from reference TRBV28 and TRBJ1-1): DVKVTQSSRYLVKRTGEKVFLECVQDMDHENMFWYRQDPGLGLRLIYFSYDVKMKEKGDIPEGYSVSREKKERFSLILESASTNQTSMYLCASSPPNLTDGKMNTEAFFGQGTRLTVV.

This clonotype appeared a few times. The chain couples TRBV7-2 to TRBJ2-3, with D possibly matching TRBD2 (6 bases). V lost 1 base, J lost 2 bases, and 10 bases lay in between. Germline V gene sequence: CDR1 SGHTA, CDR2 FQGNSA. The CDR3 consists of 15 residues. CDR3 bases: TGTGCCAGCAGCTTAGACGGAGGGACCACAGATACGCAGTATTTT. The encoded protein is CASSLDGGTTDTQYF.

The rearrangement links TRBV6-6 to TRBJ2-3; TRBD1 agrees at 8 bases. The V gene end was trimmed by 2 bases and the J gene end by 7 bases; junction bases not matched to a gene: 2. The CDR3 consists of 13 residues. Germline lookup yields CDR1 MNHNY and CDR2 SVGAGI (reference sequence). CDR3: CASSYPGGYTQYF. CDR3 DNA sequence: TGTGCCAGCAGTTACCCAGGGGGCTATACGCAGTATTTT.

V gene TRBV7-9 combines with J gene TRBJ1-3, with no clear D. V was clipped by 3 bases and J by 0 bases, with 6 bases between them. Germline values: CDR1 SEHNR, CDR2 FQNEAQ (reference sequence). There are 14 residues in the CDR3. The CDR3: CASSLENSGNTIYF. Written as DNA, the CDR3 is TGTGCCAGCAGCTTGGAGAACTCTGGAAACACCATATATTTT.

This clonotype was seen more than once but under ten times. The chain has TRBV5-1 and TRBJ2-3, with a weak D call TRBD1 (6 bases). From germline, CDR1 is SGHRS and CDR2 YFSETQ. This CDR3 has 14 residues. Trimming took off 4 bases at V and 0 bases at J, with 9 bases between the two ends. The CDR3 region is CASSPGQSTDTQYF. CDR3 DNA: TGCGCCAGCAGCCCTGGACAGAGCACAGATACGCAGTATTTT.

The chain carries TRBV19 and TRBJ2-3; the D gene is possibly TRBD1 (6 bases). V was cut by 4 bases and J by 2 bases, with 10 bases left in between. The germline V gene encodes CDR1 LNHDA and CDR2 SQIVND (reference sequence). The CDR3 runs 14 residues. Written as DNA, the CDR3 is TGTGCCAGTAGTACCCGGACAGCCACAGATACGCAGTATTTT. It codes for CASSTRTATDTQYF.